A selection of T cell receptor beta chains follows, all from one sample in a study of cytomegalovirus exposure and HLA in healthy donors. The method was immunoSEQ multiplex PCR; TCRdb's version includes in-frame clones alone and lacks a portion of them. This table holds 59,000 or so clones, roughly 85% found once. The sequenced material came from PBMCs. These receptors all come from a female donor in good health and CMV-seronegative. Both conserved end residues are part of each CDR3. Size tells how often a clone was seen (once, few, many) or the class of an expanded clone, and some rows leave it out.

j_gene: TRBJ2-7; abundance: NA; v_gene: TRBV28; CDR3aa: CASSTNPWGTSGLYEQYF
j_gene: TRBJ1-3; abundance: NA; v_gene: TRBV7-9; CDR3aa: CASSHESDTIYF
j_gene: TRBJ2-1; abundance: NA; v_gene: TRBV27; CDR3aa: CASNQRENEQFF
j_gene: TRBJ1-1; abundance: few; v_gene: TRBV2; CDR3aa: CASSSWGDTGEAFF
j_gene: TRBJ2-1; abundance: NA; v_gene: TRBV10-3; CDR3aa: CAVRTSGGDERFF
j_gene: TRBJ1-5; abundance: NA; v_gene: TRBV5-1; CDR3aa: CASSLEGTDYQPQHF
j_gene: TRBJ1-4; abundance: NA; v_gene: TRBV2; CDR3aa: CASRDRGRWSEKLFF
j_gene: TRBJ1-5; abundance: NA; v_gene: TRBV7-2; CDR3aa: CASSLARGAQVDQPQHF
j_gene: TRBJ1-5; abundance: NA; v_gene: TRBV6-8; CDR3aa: CASISGTRSNQPQHF
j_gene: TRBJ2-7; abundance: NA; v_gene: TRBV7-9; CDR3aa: CASSLQGKNSYEQYF
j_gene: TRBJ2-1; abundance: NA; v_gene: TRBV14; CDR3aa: CASSQGSLAGVRDEQFF
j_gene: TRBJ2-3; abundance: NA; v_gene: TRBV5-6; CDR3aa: CASSLWGTGEYESQYF
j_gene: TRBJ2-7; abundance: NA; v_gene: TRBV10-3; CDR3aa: CAISFRTSGTSYEQYF
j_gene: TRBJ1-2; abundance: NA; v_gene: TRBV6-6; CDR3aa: CASRPDREGNYGYTF
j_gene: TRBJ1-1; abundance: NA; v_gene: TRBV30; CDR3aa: CAWSRGGGANTEAFF
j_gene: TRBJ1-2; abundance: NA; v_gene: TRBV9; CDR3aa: CASSVGQGNNYGYTF
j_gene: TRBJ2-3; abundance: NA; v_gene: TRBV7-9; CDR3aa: CASSLGPPRGADTQYF
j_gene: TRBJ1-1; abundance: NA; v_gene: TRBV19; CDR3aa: CASRWDRGNTEAFF
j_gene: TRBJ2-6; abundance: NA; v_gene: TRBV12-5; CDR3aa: CASGLHASGSGANVLTF
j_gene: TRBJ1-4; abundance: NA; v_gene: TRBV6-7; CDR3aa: CASSYWGKYSGTGGVEKLFF
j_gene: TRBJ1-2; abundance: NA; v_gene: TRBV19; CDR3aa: CASSIRTPGYGYTF
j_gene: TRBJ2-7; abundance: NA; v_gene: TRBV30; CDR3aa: CAWRAGGPSYEQYF
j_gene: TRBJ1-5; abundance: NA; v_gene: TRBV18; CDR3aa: CASSPDPREQRNQPQHF
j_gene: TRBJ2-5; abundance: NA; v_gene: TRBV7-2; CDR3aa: CASSLEGTFGVQYF
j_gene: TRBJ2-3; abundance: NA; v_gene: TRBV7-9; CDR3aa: CASSLGPAGDTDTQYF
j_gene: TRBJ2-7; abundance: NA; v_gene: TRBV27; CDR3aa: CASGDPGQGASSEQYF
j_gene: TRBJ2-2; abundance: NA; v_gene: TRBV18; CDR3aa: CASSRGQPNTGELFF
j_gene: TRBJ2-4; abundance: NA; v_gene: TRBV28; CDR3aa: CASSPPAVPIAKNIQYF
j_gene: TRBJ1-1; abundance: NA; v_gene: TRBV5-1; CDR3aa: CASSLDTGNTEAFF
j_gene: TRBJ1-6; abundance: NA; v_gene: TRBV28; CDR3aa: CASSFQPKPGQSSYNSPLHF
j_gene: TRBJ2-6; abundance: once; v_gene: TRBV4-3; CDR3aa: CASSPGGTNSGANVLTF
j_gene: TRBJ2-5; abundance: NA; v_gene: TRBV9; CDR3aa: CASSTTSGEETQYF
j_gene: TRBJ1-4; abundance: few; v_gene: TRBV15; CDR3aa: CATSATLGLEGDEKLFF
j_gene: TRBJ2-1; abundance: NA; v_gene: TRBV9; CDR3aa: CASSAGDRVKNEQFF
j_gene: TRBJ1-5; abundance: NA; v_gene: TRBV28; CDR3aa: CASSFPGTGAWPQHF
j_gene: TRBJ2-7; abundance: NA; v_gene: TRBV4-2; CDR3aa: CASSRTGTAGEQYF
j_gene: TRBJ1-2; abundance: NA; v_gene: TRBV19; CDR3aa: CASSIRPGYGYTF
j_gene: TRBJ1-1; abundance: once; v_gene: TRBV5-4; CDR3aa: CASSSRDRGPFLDINTEAFF
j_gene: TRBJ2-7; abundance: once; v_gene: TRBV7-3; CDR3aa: CASSLTGQQSSYEQYF
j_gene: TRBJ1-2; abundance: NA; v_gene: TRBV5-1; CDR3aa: CASSFGDRNYGYTF
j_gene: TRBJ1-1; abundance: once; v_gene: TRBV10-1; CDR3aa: CASSESRGQGRNTEAFF
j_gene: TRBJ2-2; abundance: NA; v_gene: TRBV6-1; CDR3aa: CASRPSGMGTGELFF
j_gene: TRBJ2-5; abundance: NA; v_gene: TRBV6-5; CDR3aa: CASRGTSGGQETQYF
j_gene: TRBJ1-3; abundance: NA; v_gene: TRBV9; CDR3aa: CASSVQSRSGNTIYF
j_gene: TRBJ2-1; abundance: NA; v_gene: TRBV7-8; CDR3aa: CASSLLARGPNQQFF
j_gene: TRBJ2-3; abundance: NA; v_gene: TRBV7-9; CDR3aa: CASSFGQGGDTQYF
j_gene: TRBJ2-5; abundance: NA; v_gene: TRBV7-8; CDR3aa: CASSLQGAASETQYF